The 3 T cell receptor beta chains below come from one sample, sequenced in a study of PD-1 and CTLA-4 blockade in melanoma. Profiled with immunoSEQ multiplex PCR; TCRdb holds only in-frame clones, not every one. The data contain fewer than 35,000 clones, 88% of them singletons. The sample in question was CD8+ T cells from peripheral blood, obtained from a patient given anti-PD-1 treatment. The receptor set was obtained from a human donor with melanoma.

CDR3 DNA: TGTGCCAGTAGTATACTGGAGAACACTGAAGCTTTCTTT. Translation gives CASSILENTEAFF. The chain combines TRBV19 with TRBJ1-1; D unclear. Germline lookup yields CDR1 LNHDA and CDR2 SQIVND (reference sequence). The V end was cut by 2 bases, the J end by 1 base, with 5 bases between. CDR3 length equals 13 residues.

V and J are TRBV3-1 (or the pseudogene TRBV3-2) and TRBJ2-7, with 9 positions matching TRBD1. Trimming took 1 base from V and 5 from J; bases not matched to a gene: 6. Per germline, CDR1 LGHDT and CDR2 YNNKEL (reference sequence). This CDR3 has 15 residues. Written as DNA, the CDR3 is TGTGCCAGCAGCCAAGCGGGACAGGGAATCCACGAGCAGTACTTC. The encoded protein is CASSQAGQGIHEQYF.

This clone was detected a few times. CDR3 in DNA: TGCAGTGCTAGGCAACTCTATGGCTACACCTTC. Translation: CSARQLYGYTF. The V and J genes are TRBV20-1 and TRBJ1-2; D gene uncertain. The germline V gene has CDR1 DFQATT and CDR2 SNEGSKA (reference sequence). Trimming took off 3 bases at V and 4 bases at J, with 6 bases between the two ends. CDR3 size: 11 residues.